The sequence of this T cell receptor (beta chain) was determined in a study of sequential checkpoint blockade in melanoma. Study-level background: DNA from 91 pretreatment tumor samples underwent TCRβ immunosequencing.

About this clone itself: Its antigen is unidentified.

V lost 3 bases, J lost 0 bases, and 5 bases stayed unmatched. This CDR3 has 15 amino acids. CDR1 LNHDA and CDR2 SQIVND come from the germline V gene (reference sequence). Treatment in this sample: randomized to nivolumab then ipilimumab (arm A) or the reverse (arm B). Libraries were prepared by immunoSEQ multiplex PCR; TCRdb keeps only in-frame clonotypes and omits some of them. This sample carries several thousand clones, less than 25% of them seen once, and the ten largest clones take 4%. General observations from the study: About 30 times likelier clinical benefit followed increased tumor T-cell fraction and clonality.

The source material was tumor tissue (inferred from file names), sampled from a patient given nivolumab and ipilimumab in sequence. The source of this sequence is a human donor with melanoma. The V call is TRBV19, the J call TRBJ2-7; TRBD1 matches 7 bases. The chain's CDR3 is CASSIRTGYSYEQYF. The DNA of the CDR3 is TGTGCCAGTAGTATCCGGACAGGCTACTCCTACGAGCAGTACTTC.